The rows below give T cell receptor beta chains drawn from one sample of a study of cytomegalovirus exposure and HLA in healthy donors. Generated by immunoSEQ multiplex PCR, the TCRdb table keeps only in-frame clones and is missing some. Seen here are about 140,000 clones, 80% observed once, and the top ten hold around 5%. The specimen sequenced was PBMCs. The receptors were gathered from a male donor in good health and CMV-seronegative. The CDR3 runs from the conserved cysteine through the conserved F or W. The size field is filled for only some rows; it gives once, few, many or a size class.

cdr3_length: 15; v_call: TRBV4-3; clone_size: -; j_call: TRBJ1-1; cdr3_aa: CASSQDIPLGAEAFF
cdr3_length: 13; v_call: TRBV19; clone_size: -; j_call: TRBJ1-5; cdr3_aa: CASSMPGSRPQHF
cdr3_length: 14; v_call: TRBV5-1; clone_size: -; j_call: TRBJ1-1; cdr3_aa: CASILGGANTEAFF
cdr3_length: 14; v_call: TRBV7-9; clone_size: -; j_call: TRBJ1-1; cdr3_aa: CASSWSGGNTEAFF
cdr3_length: 15; v_call: TRBV18; clone_size: -; j_call: TRBJ1-5; cdr3_aa: CASSPQQGPNQPQHF
cdr3_length: 11; v_call: TRBV28; clone_size: -; j_call: TRBJ1-2; cdr3_aa: CASSWGGGYTF
cdr3_length: 13; v_call: TRBV29-1; clone_size: -; j_call: TRBJ2-6; cdr3_aa: CSVQVSGANVLTF
cdr3_length: 15; v_call: TRBV25-1; clone_size: -; j_call: TRBJ1-4; cdr3_aa: CASSRQGGTNEKLFF
cdr3_length: 11; v_call: TRBV7-9; clone_size: once; j_call: TRBJ1-1; cdr3_aa: CASSGATEAFF
cdr3_length: 15; v_call: TRBV10-2; clone_size: -; j_call: TRBJ2-7; cdr3_aa: CASSGSGLLSYEQYF
cdr3_length: 15; v_call: TRBV7-9; clone_size: -; j_call: TRBJ2-1; cdr3_aa: CASSLALARSNEQFF
cdr3_length: 14; v_call: TRBV7-6; clone_size: -; j_call: TRBJ2-1; cdr3_aa: CASSLALASHEQFF
cdr3_length: 20; v_call: TRBV5-8; clone_size: -; j_call: TRBJ1-5; cdr3_aa: CASSLVAGTGGFLSNQPQHF
cdr3_length: 16; v_call: TRBV5-1; clone_size: -; j_call: TRBJ2-7; cdr3_aa: CASSLAGQGNPYEQYF
cdr3_length: 15; v_call: TRBV6-1; clone_size: -; j_call: TRBJ2-7; cdr3_aa: CASSEAGWEGYEQYF
cdr3_length: 14; v_call: TRBV27; clone_size: -; j_call: TRBJ2-1; cdr3_aa: CASSWASGGYEQFF
cdr3_length: 13; v_call: TRBV7-2; clone_size: -; j_call: TRBJ2-1; cdr3_aa: CASSLNQDNEQFF
cdr3_length: 14; v_call: TRBV5-6; clone_size: many; j_call: TRBJ1-6; cdr3_aa: CASSPDRGDSPLHF
cdr3_length: 14; v_call: TRBV7-6; clone_size: few; j_call: TRBJ2-3; cdr3_aa: CASSFTGATDTQYF
cdr3_length: 14; v_call: TRBV9; clone_size: -; j_call: TRBJ2-1; cdr3_aa: CASSADGTYNEQFF
cdr3_length: 15; v_call: TRBV19; clone_size: few; j_call: TRBJ1-4; cdr3_aa: CASSDRTGAVEKLFF
cdr3_length: 13; v_call: TRBV7-3; clone_size: -; j_call: TRBJ2-1; cdr3_aa: CASSLRVHGEQFF
cdr3_length: 13; v_call: TRBV18; clone_size: -; j_call: TRBJ1-5; cdr3_aa: CASSPNDQGPRHF
cdr3_length: 15; v_call: TRBV5-4; clone_size: -; j_call: TRBJ2-3; cdr3_aa: CASTPGGSQVDTQYF
cdr3_length: 16; v_call: TRBV7-2; clone_size: -; j_call: TRBJ2-7; cdr3_aa: CASSLKSGQGPYEQYF
cdr3_length: 14; v_call: TRBV4-1; clone_size: -; j_call: TRBJ2-2; cdr3_aa: CASSLAGGTGELFF
cdr3_length: 13; v_call: TRBV7-2; clone_size: -; j_call: TRBJ1-1; cdr3_aa: CASAISVDTEAFF
cdr3_length: 14; v_call: TRBV7-9; clone_size: few; j_call: TRBJ1-1; cdr3_aa: CASSLGGVGGEAFF
cdr3_length: 14; v_call: TRBV7-6; clone_size: few; j_call: TRBJ2-7; cdr3_aa: CASSGTLSSYEQYF
cdr3_length: 15; v_call: TRBV7-2; clone_size: -; j_call: TRBJ1-2; cdr3_aa: CASSLDAAGDYGYTF
cdr3_length: 16; v_call: TRBV5-1; clone_size: few; j_call: TRBJ2-1; cdr3_aa: CASSPLAAGTDNEQFF
cdr3_length: 15; v_call: TRBV5-4; clone_size: few; j_call: TRBJ1-1; cdr3_aa: CASSHPGTANTEAFF
cdr3_length: 14; v_call: TRBV6-1; clone_size: -; j_call: TRBJ1-2; cdr3_aa: CASSGTGGNYGYTF
cdr3_length: 14; v_call: TRBV7-9; clone_size: -; j_call: TRBJ2-7; cdr3_aa: CASSRGQAVAQQYF
cdr3_length: 15; v_call: TRBV28; clone_size: -; j_call: TRBJ2-7; cdr3_aa: CASAPRTGKPYEQYF
cdr3_length: 11; v_call: TRBV20-1; clone_size: -; j_call: TRBJ2-7; cdr3_aa: CSAPRESEQYF
cdr3_length: 13; v_call: TRBV28; clone_size: -; j_call: TRBJ1-1; cdr3_aa: CASSHKTEAEAFF
cdr3_length: 17; v_call: TRBV28; clone_size: -; j_call: TRBJ1-4; cdr3_aa: CASSSPSTGASNEKLFF
cdr3_length: 14; v_call: TRBV7-3; clone_size: -; j_call: TRBJ2-1; cdr3_aa: CASSSTGSNDEQFF
cdr3_length: 13; v_call: TRBV4-3; clone_size: -; j_call: TRBJ1-1; cdr3_aa: CASSYIGNTEAFF
cdr3_length: 14; v_call: TRBV6-5; clone_size: -; j_call: TRBJ2-1; cdr3_aa: CASSPGGGSNEQFF
cdr3_length: 16; v_call: TRBV7-2; clone_size: -; j_call: TRBJ2-5; cdr3_aa: CASSSGGGGAWETQYF
cdr3_length: 16; v_call: TRBV29-1; clone_size: -; j_call: TRBJ1-3; cdr3_aa: CSVDTTTGRSGNTIYF
cdr3_length: 12; v_call: TRBV19; clone_size: few; j_call: TRBJ1-2; cdr3_aa: CASSSRERGYTF
cdr3_length: 15; v_call: TRBV21-1; clone_size: -; j_call: TRBJ1-1; cdr3_aa: CASSPPMTANTEAFF
cdr3_length: 14; v_call: TRBV10-2; clone_size: -; j_call: TRBJ1-4; cdr3_aa: CASSEMGAREKLFF
cdr3_length: 12; v_call: TRBV28; clone_size: -; j_call: TRBJ2-7; cdr3_aa: CASSPTAPEQYF
cdr3_length: 15; v_call: TRBV7-2; clone_size: few; j_call: TRBJ2-7; cdr3_aa: CASSARTGLNYEQYF
cdr3_length: 14; v_call: TRBV7-2; clone_size: -; j_call: TRBJ2-5; cdr3_aa: CASSYQQGRETQYF